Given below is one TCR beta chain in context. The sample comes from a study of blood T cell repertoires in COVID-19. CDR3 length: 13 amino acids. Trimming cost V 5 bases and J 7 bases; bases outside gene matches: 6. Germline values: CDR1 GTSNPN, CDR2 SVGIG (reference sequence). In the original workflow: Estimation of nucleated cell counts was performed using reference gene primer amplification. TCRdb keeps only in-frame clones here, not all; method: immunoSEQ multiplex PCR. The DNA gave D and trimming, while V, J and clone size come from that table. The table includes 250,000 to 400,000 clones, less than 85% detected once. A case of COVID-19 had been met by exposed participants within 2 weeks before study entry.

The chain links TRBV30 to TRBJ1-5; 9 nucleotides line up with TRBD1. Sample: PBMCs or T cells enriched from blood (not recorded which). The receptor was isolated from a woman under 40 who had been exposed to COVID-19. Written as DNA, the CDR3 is TGTGCCTGGGGACAGGGGACAGGACAGCCCCAGCATTTT. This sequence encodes CAWGQGTGQPQHF. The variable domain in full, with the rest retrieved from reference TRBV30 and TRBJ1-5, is SQTIHQWPATLVQPVGSPLSLECTVEGTSNPNLYWYRQAAGRGLQLLFYSVGIGQISSEVPQNLSASRPQDRQFILSSKKLLLSDSGFYLCAWGQGTGQPQHFGDGTRLSIL.